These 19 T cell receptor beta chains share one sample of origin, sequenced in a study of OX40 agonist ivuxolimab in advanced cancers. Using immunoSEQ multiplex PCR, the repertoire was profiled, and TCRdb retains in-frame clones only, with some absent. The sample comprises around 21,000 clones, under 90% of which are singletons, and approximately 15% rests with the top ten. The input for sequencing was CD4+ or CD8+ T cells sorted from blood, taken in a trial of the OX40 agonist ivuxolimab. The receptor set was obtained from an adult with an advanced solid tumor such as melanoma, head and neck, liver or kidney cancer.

The CDR3 nucleotides are TGTGCCAGCAGCTCGACAGGGTACTATGGCTACACCTTC. Encoded protein: CASSSTGYYGYTF. The rearrangement uses TRBV7-3 and TRBJ1-2, with TRBD1 matching over 7 bases. Trimming took 4 bases from V and 3 from J; bases not matched to a gene: 2. The germline V gene encodes CDR1 SGHTA and CDR2 FQGTGA. This CDR3 has 13 amino acids.

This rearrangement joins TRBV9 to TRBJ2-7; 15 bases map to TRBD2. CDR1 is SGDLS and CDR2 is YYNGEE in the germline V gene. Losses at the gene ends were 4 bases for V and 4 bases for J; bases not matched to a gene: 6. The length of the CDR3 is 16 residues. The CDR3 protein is CASSPRTSGGVYEQYF. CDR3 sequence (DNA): TGTGCCAGCAGCCCAAGGACTAGCGGGGGGGTATACGAGCAGTACTTC.

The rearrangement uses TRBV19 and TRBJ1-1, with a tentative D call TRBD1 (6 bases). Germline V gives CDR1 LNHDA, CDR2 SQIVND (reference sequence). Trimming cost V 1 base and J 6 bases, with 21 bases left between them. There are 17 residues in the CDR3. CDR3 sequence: CASSIVAGQRNTAEAFF. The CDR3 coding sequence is TGTGCCAGTAGTATAGTCGCGGGACAACGGAACACGGCTGAAGCTTTCTTT.

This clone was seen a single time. The chain's CDR3 is CASSIGGRGHSPLHF. CDR3 DNA: TGTGCCAGTAGTATAGGAGGCAGGGGACATTCACCCCTCCACTTT. The chain links TRBV19 to TRBJ1-6; D is perhaps TRBD1 (6 bases). The CDR3 spans 15 residues. Trimming removed 1 base at V and 8 bases at J, with 12 bases between. Germline lookup yields CDR1 LNHDA and CDR2 SQIVND (reference sequence).

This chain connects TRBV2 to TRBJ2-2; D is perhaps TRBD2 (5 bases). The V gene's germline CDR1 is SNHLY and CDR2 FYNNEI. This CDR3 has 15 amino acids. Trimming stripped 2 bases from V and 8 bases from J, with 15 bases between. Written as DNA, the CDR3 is TGTGCCAGCAGTGAATGGACTGTCCGTAATGGGGAGCTGTTTTTT. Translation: CASSEWTVRNGELFF.

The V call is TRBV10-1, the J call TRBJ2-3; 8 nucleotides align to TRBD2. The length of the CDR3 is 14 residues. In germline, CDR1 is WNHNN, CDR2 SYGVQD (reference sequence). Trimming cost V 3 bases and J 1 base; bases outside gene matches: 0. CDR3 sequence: CASSEAGGTDTQYF. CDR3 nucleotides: TGCGCCAGCAGTGAAGCGGGGGGCACAGATACGCAGTATTTT.

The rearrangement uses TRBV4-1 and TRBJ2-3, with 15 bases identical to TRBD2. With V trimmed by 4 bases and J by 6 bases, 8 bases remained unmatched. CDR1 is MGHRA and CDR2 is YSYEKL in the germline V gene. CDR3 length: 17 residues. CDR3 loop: CASSLSGTSGGLDTQYF. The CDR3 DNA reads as TGCGCCAGCAGCCTCTCCGGGACTAGCGGGGGGTTGGATACGCAGTATTTT.

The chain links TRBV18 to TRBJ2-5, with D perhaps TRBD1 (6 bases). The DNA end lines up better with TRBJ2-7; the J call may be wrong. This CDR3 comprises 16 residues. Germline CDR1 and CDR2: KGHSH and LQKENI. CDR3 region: CASSPRGGRRPYEQYF. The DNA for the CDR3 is TGTGCCAGCTCACCACGTGGGGGCAGGAGACCCTACGAGCAGTACTTC.

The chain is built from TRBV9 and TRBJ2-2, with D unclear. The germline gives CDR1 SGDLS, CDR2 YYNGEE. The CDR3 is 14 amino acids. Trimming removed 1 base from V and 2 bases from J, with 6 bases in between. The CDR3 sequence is CASSVRANTGELFF. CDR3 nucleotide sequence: TGTGCCAGCAGCGTACGAGCTAACACCGGGGAGCTGTTTTTT.

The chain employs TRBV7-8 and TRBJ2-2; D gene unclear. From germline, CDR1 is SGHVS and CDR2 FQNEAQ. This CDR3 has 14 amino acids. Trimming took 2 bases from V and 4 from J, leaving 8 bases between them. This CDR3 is CASSLSVGTGELFF. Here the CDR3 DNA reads TGTGCCAGCAGCTTATCTGTCGGCACCGGGGAGCTGTTTTTT.

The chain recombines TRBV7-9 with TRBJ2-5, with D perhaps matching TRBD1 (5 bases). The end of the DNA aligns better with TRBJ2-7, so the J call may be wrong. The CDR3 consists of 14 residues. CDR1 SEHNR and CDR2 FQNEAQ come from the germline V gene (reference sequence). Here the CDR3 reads CASSLQGRTYEQYF. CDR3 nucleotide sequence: TGTGCCAGCAGCTTACAGGGAAGAACCTACGAGCAGTACTTC.

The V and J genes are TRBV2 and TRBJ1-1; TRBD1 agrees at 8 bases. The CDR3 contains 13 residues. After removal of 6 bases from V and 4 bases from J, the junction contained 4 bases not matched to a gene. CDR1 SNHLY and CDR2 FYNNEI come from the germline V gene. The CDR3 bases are TGTGCCAGCAGCACCACAGGGGGCACTGAAGCTTTCTTT. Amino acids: CASSTTGGTEAFF. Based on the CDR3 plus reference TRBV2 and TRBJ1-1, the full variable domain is EPEVTQTPSHQVTQMGQEVILRCVPISNHLYFYWYRQILGQKVEFLVSFYNNEISEKSEIFDDQFSVERPDGSNFTLKIRSTKLEDSAMYFCASSTTGGTEAFFGQGTRLTVV.

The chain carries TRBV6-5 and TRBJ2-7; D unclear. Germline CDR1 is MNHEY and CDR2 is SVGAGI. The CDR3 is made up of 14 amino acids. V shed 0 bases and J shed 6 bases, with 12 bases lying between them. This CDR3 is CASSYSKRVFEQYF. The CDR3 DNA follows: TGTGCCAGCAGTTACTCGAAAAGGGTTTTCGAGCAGTACTTC.

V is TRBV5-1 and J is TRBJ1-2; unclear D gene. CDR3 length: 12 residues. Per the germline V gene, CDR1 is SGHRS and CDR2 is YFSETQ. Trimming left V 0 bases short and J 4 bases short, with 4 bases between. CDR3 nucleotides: TGCGCCAGCAGCTTGGCCAGCTATGGCTACACCTTC. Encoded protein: CASSLASYGYTF.

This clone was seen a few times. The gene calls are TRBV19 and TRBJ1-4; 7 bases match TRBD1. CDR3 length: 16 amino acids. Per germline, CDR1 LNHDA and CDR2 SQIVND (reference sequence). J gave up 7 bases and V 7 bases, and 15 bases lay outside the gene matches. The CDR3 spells CASKLDRAIGGEKLFF. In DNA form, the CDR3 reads TGTGCCAGTAAACTAGACAGGGCGATTGGAGGTGAAAAACTGTTTTTT.

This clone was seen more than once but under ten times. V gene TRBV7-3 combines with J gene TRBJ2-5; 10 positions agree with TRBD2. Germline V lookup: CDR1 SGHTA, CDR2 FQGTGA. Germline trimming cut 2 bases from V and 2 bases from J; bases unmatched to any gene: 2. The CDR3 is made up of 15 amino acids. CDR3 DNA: TGTGCCAGCAGCTTAGCTAGCGGGGGTCAAGAGACCCAGTACTTC. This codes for CASSLASGGQETQYF.

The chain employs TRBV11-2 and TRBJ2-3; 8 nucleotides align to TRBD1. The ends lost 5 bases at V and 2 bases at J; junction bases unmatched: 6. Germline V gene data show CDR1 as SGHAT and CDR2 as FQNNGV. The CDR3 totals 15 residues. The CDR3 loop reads CASSPSGQVTDTQYF. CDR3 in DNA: TGTGCCAGCAGCCCCTCGGGACAGGTCACAGATACGCAGTATTTT.

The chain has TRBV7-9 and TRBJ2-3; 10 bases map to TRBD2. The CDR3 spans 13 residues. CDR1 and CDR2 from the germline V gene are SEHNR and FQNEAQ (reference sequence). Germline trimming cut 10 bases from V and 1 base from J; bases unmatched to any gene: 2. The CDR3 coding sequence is TGTGCCACCGGGACTAGCGGCACAGATACGCAGTATTTT. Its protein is CATGTSGTDTQYF.

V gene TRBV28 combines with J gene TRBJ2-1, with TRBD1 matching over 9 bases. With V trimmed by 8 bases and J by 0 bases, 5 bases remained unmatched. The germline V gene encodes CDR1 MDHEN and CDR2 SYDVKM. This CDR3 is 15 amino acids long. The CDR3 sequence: CASRDRAISYNEQFF. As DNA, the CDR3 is TGTGCCAGCCGGGACAGGGCTATCTCCTACAATGAGCAGTTCTTC.